This TCR beta chain was found in a study of blood T cell repertoires in COVID-19 (dated by TCRdb to the early 2020s). Describing the broader study: The collaborator samples originated in the United States, Italy and Spain and spanned the acute and convalescent phases of COVID-19. The material from the prospective study consisted of cDNA or gDNA derived from T cells, B-cell-depleted T cells, or PBMCs. The dataset comprised deeply sampled blood TCRbeta repertoires from subjects exposed to, actively infected with, or recovered from COVID-19. The repertoires were made available in a free public database intended to serve as a resource for research on the immune response to SARS-CoV-2. The samples were drawn from two sources: the first 160 participants of the ongoing ImmuneRACE study, and 1,000 to 1,500 subjects contributed by 6 global collaborators. Nearly every sample came with metadata listing a de-identified subject ID, COVID-19 status, age in years and sex. Where HLA class I and class II types were available, the types were taken from metadata supplied by the sample provider, not from assay-based typing. Study-wide findings and limitations: The quantity of clinical and demographic metadata differed by source and by participant and was supplied without curation.

Concerning this clone itself: There is no known antigen for this receptor. The junction departs from the called germline gene at one end, perhaps through a read error.

One collaborating source in Seattle enrolled patients during active infection and followed them longitudinally through the course of disease. Whole blood was collected in K2EDTA tubes by collaborating institutions according to the institutions' own protocols. Collaborator samples were shipped for TCRbeta analysis as frozen whole blood, isolated PBMCs, or DNA extracted from either sample type. TCRbeta CDR3 regions were amplified from genomic DNA using the immunoSEQ Assay, a bias-controlled multiplex PCR. Per the source publication's procedure: Within the assay, amplification of reference gene primers was used to estimate how many nucleated cells each sample contained. To quantify the absolute abundance of each unique TCRbeta CDR3 rearrangement, sequence reads were collapsed and filtered. For each sample, productive Simpson clonality was calculated by taking the square root of Simpson's diversity index across productive rearrangements. In TCRdb, the immuneACCESS table is reduced to in-frame sequences with V and J assigned. These tables do not hold every clone; where another copy was compared, an unresolved V gene accounts for under half, and the others remain unexplained. That table is the source of V, J and clone size, and D and trimming were worked out from the DNA. This sample has around 360,000 clones in its table, and around 87% of those were observed once. The biggest ten clones account for roughly a tenth of the sample.

Specimen: peripheral blood. The source is a woman aged 30 to 39 with COVID-19, enrolled during active disease.

CDR3 protein: CAWSGGSGSSSIF. The DNA reads as follows: TGTGCCTGGAGTGGCGGTAGCGGGTCCTCATCGATCTTC. The sequence is built from TRBV30 and TRBJ2-1, with TRBD2 matching 7 junction bases. From the cysteine up to the phenylalanine, the CDR3 has a length of 13 residues. Of all the DNA, just the CDR3 is kept, 39 bases in frame from base 1. For CDR1 and CDR2, the germline V gene (reference sequence) lists GTSNPN and SVGIG. With the rest looked up from the reference TRBV30 and TRBJ2-1 genes rather than sequenced, the full variable domain is SQTIHQWPATLVQPVGSPLSLECTVEGTSNPNLYWYRQAAGRGLQLLFYSVGIGQISSEVPQNLSASRPQDRQFILSSKKLLLSDSGFYLCAWSGGSGSSSIFGPGTRLTVL.